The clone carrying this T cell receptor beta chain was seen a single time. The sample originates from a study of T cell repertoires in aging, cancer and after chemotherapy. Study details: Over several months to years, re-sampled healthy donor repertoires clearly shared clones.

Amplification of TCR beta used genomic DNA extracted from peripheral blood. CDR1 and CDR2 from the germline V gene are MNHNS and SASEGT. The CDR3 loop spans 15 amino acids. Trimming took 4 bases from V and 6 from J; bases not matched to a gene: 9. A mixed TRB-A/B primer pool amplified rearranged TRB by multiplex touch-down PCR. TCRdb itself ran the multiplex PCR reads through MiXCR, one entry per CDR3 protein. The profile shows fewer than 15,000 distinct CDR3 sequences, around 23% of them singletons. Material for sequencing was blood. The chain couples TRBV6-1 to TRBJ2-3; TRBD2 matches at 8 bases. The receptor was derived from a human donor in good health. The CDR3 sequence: CASSAGGAGGDTQYF. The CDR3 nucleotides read TGTGCCAGCAGTGCTGGCGGCGCGGGGGGTGATACGCAGTATTTT.